This is a list of T cell receptor beta chains from one sample in a study of blood T cell repertoires in COVID-19. The repertoire was sequenced with immunoSEQ multiplex PCR; TCRdb's copy has only in-frame clones and lacks some. The repertoire holds 64,000 or so clones, roughly 80% seen once, with 10% to 15% in the top ten. Sample: peripheral blood. Source of these receptors: a man older than 75 with acute or convalescent COVID-19. The CDR3 runs from the conserved cysteine through the conserved F or W. The D gene is left open where the match is weak. Clone size is given for some rows only: seen once, a few or many times, or a class if the clone is expanded.

clone_size | cdr3_length | d_call | j_call | v_call | cdr3_nt | cdr3_aa
NA | 13 | NA | TRBJ1-5 | TRBV11-2 | TGTGCCAGCAGCTTAACTCCCCATCAGCCCCAGCATTTT | CASSLTPHQPQHF
NA | 13 | NA | TRBJ2-2 | TRBV19 | TGTGCCAGTAGGCAGGGTTGGACCGGGGAGCTGTTTTTT | CASRQGWTGELFF
NA | 15 | NA | TRBJ1-6 | TRBV11-2 | TGTGCCAGCAGCCTAAGAACACCTACAGGGTCGCCCCTCCACTTT | CASSLRTPTGSPLHF
NA | 15 | TRBD1 | TRBJ2-4 | TRBV5-1 | TGCGCCAGCAGCCCCGACAGGGGTGACAAAAACATTCAGTACTTC | CASSPDRGDKNIQYF
NA | 13 | TRBD1 | TRBJ2-4 | TRBV28 | TGTGCCAGCAGCGGGACAGGGCTGAACATTCAGTACTTC | CASSGTGLNIQYF
NA | 12 | NA | TRBJ2-7 | TRBV7-9 | TGTGCCAGCAGAATCGGTACCTACGAGCAGTACTTC | CASRIGTYEQYF
NA | 15 | TRBD1 | TRBJ2-1 | TRBV29-1 | TGCAGCGTTAAGGGACAGGCGATCTCCTACAATGAGCAGTTCTTC | CSVKGQAISYNEQFF
NA | 14 | NA | TRBJ1-6 | TRBV6-5 | TGTGCCAGCAGGGGGGCCCTCTATAATTCACCCCTCCACTTT | CASRGALYNSPLHF
NA | 15 | NA | TRBJ2-5 | TRBV5-1 | TGCGCCAGCAGCTCACTCTACGGCGGCCAAGAGACCCAGTACTTC | CASSSLYGGQETQYF
few | 16 | NA | TRBJ2-5 | TRBV5-4 | TGTGCCAGCAGCCCCAACCCGGGATCCGGAGGAGAGACCCAGTACTTC | CASSPNPGSGGETQYF
NA | 16 | TRBD2 | TRBJ2-5 | TRBV5-1 | TGCGCCAGCAGGCGTGGGACTAGCGGGAACCAAGAGACCCAGTACTTC | CASRRGTSGNQETQYF
NA | 14 | NA | TRBJ2-5 | TRBV5-5 | TGTGCCAGCAGCTTGGGGGCGGGTCAAGAGACCCAGTACTTC | CASSLGAGQETQYF
NA | 13 | NA | TRBJ2-4 | TRBV30 | TGTGCCTGGAGTCCAGGGCCCAAAAACATTCAGTACTTC | CAWSPGPKNIQYF
NA | 17 | TRBD2 | TRBJ2-2 | TRBV5-6 | TGTGCCAGCAGCTCAGGGACTAGCGGGTGGAACACCGGGGAGCTGTTTTTT | CASSSGTSGWNTGELFF
NA | 14 | NA | TRBJ1-5 | TRBV24-1 | TGTGCCACCAGTGGAAAACATAGCAATCAGCCCCAGCATTTT | CATSGKHSNQPQHF
NA | 13 | TRBD2 | TRBJ2-1 | TRBV30 | TGTGCCTGGAGTGTGAAGCGGGGGGGTAGTTTGGTCTTC | CAWSVKRGGSLVF
NA | 16 | TRBD2 | TRBJ2-5 | TRBV5-4 | TGTGCCAGCAGCCCTGGACTAGCGGGGGGCCAAGAGACCCAGTACTTC | CASSPGLAGGQETQYF
NA | 15 | NA | TRBJ2-1 | TRBV3-1/TRBV3-2 | TGTGCCAGCAGCCCCCGGGGGGCGGGAGTAAATGAGCAGTTCTTC | CASSPRGAGVNEQFF
few | 18 | TRBD1 | TRBJ1-5 | TRBV2 | TGTGCCAGCAGTGAAACGGGACAGGGGGGTAGAAGCAATCAGCCCCAGCATTTT | CASSETGQGGRSNQPQHF
NA | 16 | TRBD1 | TRBJ1-1 | TRBV11-2 | TGTGCCAGCAGCGCCAGAGCCGGGACAGGGGGCACTGAAGCTTTCTTT | CASSARAGTGGTEAFF
NA | 12 | NA | TRBJ2-5 | TRBV6-2/TRBV6-3 | TGTGCCAGCAGTACAGGGAGCGAGACCCAGTACTTC | CASSTGSETQYF
NA | 15 | NA | TRBJ2-7 | TRBV6-1 | TGTGCCAGCAGTGAAGCTACAGGGTCACCCTACGAGCAGTACTTC | CASSEATGSPYEQYF
NA | 14 | NA | TRBJ1-2 | TRBV5-1 | TGCGCCAGCAGCAAAAGTGGGGAGGGCTATGGCTACACCTTC | CASSKSGEGYGYTF
once | 14 | TRBD1 | TRBJ2-2 | TRBV27 | TGTGCCAGCAGTCCGGGACAGGACACCGGGGAGCTGTTTTTT | CASSPGQDTGELFF
NA | 15 | NA | TRBJ2-3 | TRBV4-2 | TGTGCCAGCAGCCCGGGCAGGGCGAGCACAGATACGCAGTATTTT | CASSPGRASTDTQYF
few | 13 | TRBD1 | TRBJ1-2 | TRBV19 | TGTGCCACCTCAGAGGACAGGAGATATGCCTACACCTTC | CATSEDRRYAYTF
NA | 16 | TRBD2 | TRBJ2-3 | TRBV5-6 | TGTGCCAGCAGCTTGGCGGGCGGGGGTCAAAGGAATACGCAGTATTTT | CASSLAGGGQRNTQYF
few | 16 | TRBD2 | TRBJ2-1 | TRBV6-2/TRBV6-3 | TGTGCCAGCAGTAACGCCGGACTAGCGGGAGGGGATGAGCAGTTCTTC | CASSNAGLAGGDEQFF
NA | 12 | NA | TRBJ2-1 | TRBV2 | TGTGCCAGCACCTCGCGGGAAAGTGAGCAGTTCTTC | CASTSRESEQFF
once | 14 | TRBD2 | TRBJ2-1 | TRBV29-1 | TGCAGCGTTGCTCGCCTAGCGGGAGGTAATGAGCAGTTCTTC | CSVARLAGGNEQFF
NA | 15 | TRBD1 | TRBJ1-4 | TRBV30 | TGTGCCTGGAGCCAGGGGGCGGTAGGGCGGGAAAAACTGTTTTTT | CAWSQGAVGREKLFF
NA | 12 | NA | TRBJ2-2 | TRBV11-2 | TGTGCCAGCAGCTTTTATCAGGGAAAGCTGTTTTTT | CASSFYQGKLFF
NA | 14 | NA | TRBJ2-7 | TRBV7-2 | TGTGCCAGCAGCTTAGGGGGCAGATACTACGAGCAGTACTTC | CASSLGGRYYEQYF
NA | 18 | NA | TRBJ2-7 | TRBV27 | TGTGCCAGCAGTTTATCGGTATTAGCGGCAGGGCTCACCTACGAGCAGTACTTC | CASSLSVLAAGLTYEQYF
NA | 14 | NA | TRBJ1-2 | TRBV19 | TGTGCCAGTACCACGGGACGGGGGGCGTATGGCTACACCTTC | CASTTGRGAYGYTF
NA | 15 | TRBD1 | TRBJ1-1 | TRBV15 | TGTGCCACCAGCAGGGGAGGACAGGGGAGCACTGAAGCTTTCTTT | CATSRGGQGSTEAFF
NA | 15 | NA | TRBJ2-7 | TRBV18 | TGTGCCAGCTCGCGGGACCGCCCGGCAATCTACGAGCAGTACTTC | CASSRDRPAIYEQYF
NA | 14 | TRBD1 | TRBJ1-1 | TRBV2 | TGTGCCAGCAGAACGGGACAGGGATTCACTGAAGCTTTCTTT | CASRTGQGFTEAFF
NA | 13 | TRBD1 | TRBJ1-1 | TRBV5-4 | TGTGCCAGCAGCTTCGACAGGGGCACTGAAGCTTTCTTT | CASSFDRGTEAFF
once | 13 | TRBD1 | TRBJ1-6 | TRBV19 | TGTGCCAGTAGGGACAGGGGTAATTCACCCCTCCACTTT | CASRDRGNSPLHF
NA | 16 | TRBD1 | TRBJ2-7 | TRBV11-3 | TGTGCCAGCAGCCCCGCACGGACAGGGGGCTTGTACGAGCAGTACTTC | CASSPARTGGLYEQYF
NA | 13 | NA | TRBJ2-1 | TRBV5-8 | TGTGCCAGCAGCTTACAGGGTATCAATGAGCAGTTCTTC | CASSLQGINEQFF
NA | 15 | NA | TRBJ2-2 | TRBV5-1 | TGCGCCAGCAGCTTGGAAGGACAGCCCACCGGGGAGCTGTTTTTT | CASSLEGQPTGELFF
NA | 15 | NA | TRBJ1-2 | TRBV7-9 | TGTGCCAGCAGCTTCGGTAAGGGGGATCGTTATGGCTACACCTTC | CASSFGKGDRYGYTF
NA | 15 | NA | TRBJ1-1 | TRBV6-2/TRBV6-3 | TGTGCCAGCAGTTCTAACTCCCCAATGAACACTGAAGCTTTCTTT | CASSSNSPMNTEAFF
NA | 15 | NA | TRBJ2-1 | TRBV5-1 | TGCGCCAGCAGCTCTCAGGGGTCTATATACAATGAGCAGTTCTTC | CASSSQGSIYNEQFF
NA | 15 | TRBD1 | TRBJ1-1 | TRBV19 | TGTGCCAGTAGTCAGCCGGGACAGGCGGACACTGAAGCTTTCTTT | CASSQPGQADTEAFF
NA | 14 | NA | TRBJ1-1 | TRBV5-1 | TGCGCCAGCAGCTTGGATCATAGGAACACTGAAGCTTTCTTT | CASSLDHRNTEAFF
NA | 14 | NA | TRBJ1-5 | TRBV5-1 | TGCGCCAGCAGCTTGGGAGGGAGGGATCAGCCCCAGCATTTT | CASSLGGRDQPQHF
NA | 16 | NA | TRBJ2-1 | TRBV4-2 | TGTGCCAGCAGCCCTCCCCAGGGGTCCTCCTACAATGAGCAGTTCTTC | CASSPPQGSSYNEQFF
NA | 11 | NA | TRBJ1-2 | TRBV25-1 | TGTGCCAGCAGTGCAAACCGGGGCTACACCTTC | CASSANRGYTF
NA | 16 | TRBD1 | TRBJ1-5 | TRBV2 | TGTGCCAGCAGTGGACTCCCGGGACAGCCTTCTGGGCCCCAGCATTTT | CASSGLPGQPSGPQHF
NA | 16 | TRBD1 | TRBJ2-5 | TRBV5-1 | TGCGCCAGCAGCTTGGGGGGACAGGGGTCTCGAGAGACCCAGTACTTC | CASSLGGQGSRETQYF
once | 16 | NA | TRBJ2-7 | TRBV7-2 | TGTGCCAGCAGCTTAGGAATGGGCAGGGGTAGTTACGAGCAGTACTTC | CASSLGMGRGSYEQYF
NA | 17 | NA | TRBJ2-3 | TRBV5-8 | TGTGCCAGCAGCTTGGCGACAGTTAAGCCTAGCACAGATACGCAGTATTTT | CASSLATVKPSTDTQYF
NA | 20 | TRBD2 | TRBJ2-1 | TRBV3-1/TRBV3-2 | TGTGCCAGCAGCCAAGAGGGGGGACTAGCGGGAGGGAGCTCCTACAATGAGCAGTTCTTC | CASSQEGGLAGGSSYNEQFF
NA | 16 | NA | TRBJ1-1 | TRBV3-1/TRBV3-2 | TGTGCCAGCAGCTTTAGTGGGGCCCGGTCGAACACTGAAGCTTTCTTT | CASSFSGARSNTEAFF
NA | 14 | TRBD1 | TRBJ1-5 | TRBV28 | TGTGCCAGCAGTCAACCAGGGGGACGGCAGCCCCAGCATTTT | CASSQPGGRQPQHF